These 21 T cell receptor beta chains were all obtained from the same sample, sequenced in a study of blood T cells in healthy people across ages. The second PCR ran roughly 7 to 12 cycles with a sample-barcoded 5' primer and J-beta primers. TCRdb passed the 5' RACE reads through MiXCR, listing each CDR3 protein once. The table lists around 710,000 distinct CDR3 sequences, approximately 43% of them singletons. Sequenced input: blood. Every receptor here comes from a woman aged 60-70 years in good health.

This sequence joins TRBV7-2 and TRBJ2-7; TRBD2 agrees at 16 bases. This CDR3 spans 16 amino acids. Germline V lookup: CDR1 SGHTA, CDR2 FQGNSA. V lost 5 bases and J lost 5; bases outside the gene matches: 6. The CDR3 nucleotides read TGTGCCAGCAGCCAGGGACTAGCGGGAGGGCCCCACGAGCAGTACTTC. The encoded protein is CASSQGLAGGPHEQYF. The full variable domain, with the rest looked up from reference TRBV7-2 and TRBJ2-7, is GAGVSQSPSNKVTEKGKDVELRCDPISGHTALYWYRQSLGQGLEFLIYFQGNSAPDKSGLPSDRFSAERTGGSVSTLTIQRTQQEDSAVYLCASSQGLAGGPHEQYFGPGTRLTVT.

This clonotype turned up a few times. This chain uses TRBV6-6 with TRBJ1-2; a possible D gene is TRBD1 (5 bases). This CDR3 region has 17 residues. The germline CDR1 and CDR2 sequences are MNHNY and SVGAGI (reference sequence). The ends were cut back, 0 bases at V and 5 bases at J, with 19 bases in the middle. In DNA, the CDR3 is TGTGCCAGCAGTTACTCTGAGGCGAGTCAGGGAATTTATGGCTACACCTTC. Translating gives CASSYSEASQGIYGYTF.

V is TRBV6-1 and J is TRBJ2-1; D is perhaps TRBD1 (6 bases). Judging by the DNA end, TRBJ2-7 fits better; the J call may be wrong. The germline V gene has CDR1 MNHNS and CDR2 SASEGT. The length of the CDR3 is 16 residues. The CDR3 here is CASSKLQGAASYEQYF. CDR3 DNA sequence: TGTGCCAGCAGTAAACTACAGGGTGCAGCTAGCTACGAGCAGTACTTC.

The rearrangement uses TRBV2 and TRBJ2-5, with D possibly matching TRBD1 (6 bases). The CDR3 is 14 residues long. CDR1 is SNHLY, CDR2 FYNNEI, per germline. Trimming took 3 bases from V and 0 from J, leaving 8 bases between them. The DNA of the CDR3 is TGTGCCAGCAGTGACAACAGGGACCAAGAGACCCAGTACTTC. This sequence encodes CASSDNRDQETQYF.

The CDR3, as DNA: TGCAGTGCACCCATAGGGCAAAGGACAGGGGGGCGTTTCGTAACCTACAATGAGCAGTTCTTC. Translation: CSAPIGQRTGGRFVTYNEQFF. The chain uses TRBV20-1 and TRBJ2-1, with 10 bases aligning to TRBD1. CDR1 is DFQATT and CDR2 is SNEGSKA in the germline V gene (reference sequence). V trimming: 6 bases; J trimming: 2 bases; junction bases outside the gene matches: 25. The CDR3 spans 21 residues.

This clonotype was seen many times. The chain is built from TRBV29-1 and TRBJ2-7; 7 nucleotides agree with TRBD2. The CDR3 runs to 13 residues. After removal of 7 bases from V and 1 base from J, the junction contained 7 bases not matched to a gene. Germline-derived CDR1 and CDR2 are SQVTM and ANQGSEA. The CDR3: CSAGPGGSYEQYF. Written as DNA, the CDR3 is TGCAGCGCCGGGCCGGGGGGATCCTACGAGCAGTACTTC.

The chain carries TRBV24-1 and TRBJ2-2, with TRBD1 identical over 8 bases. This CDR3 contains 15 residues. Germline V gene data show CDR1 as KGHDR and CDR2 as SFDVKD. J was trimmed by 3 bases and V by 6 bases; bases with no gene match: 5. The CDR3 DNA is TGTGCCACCAGTACACCGGGACAGGACACCGGGGAGCTGTTTTTT. This encodes CATSTPGQDTGELFF.

The CDR3 coding sequence is TGCGCCAGCAGCTTGGAGGACTACCGTGAGCAGTTCTTC. Residues: CASSLEDYREQFF. This sequence joins TRBV5-1 and TRBJ2-1; tentative D call: TRBD2 (6 bases). Per germline, CDR1 SGHRS and CDR2 YFSETQ. The CDR3 extends over 13 amino acids. Trimming took off 0 bases at V and 9 bases at J, with 10 bases between the two ends.

There are a few counts of this clonotype. V is TRBV29-1 and J is TRBJ1-1, with 7 positions matching TRBD1. The CDR3 is 14 amino acids. After removal of 3 bases from V and 5 bases from J, the junction contained 9 bases not matched to a gene. Germline V gene lookup returns CDR1 SQVTM and CDR2 ANQGSEA. The CDR3 region has the DNA TGCAGCGTTGATTGGAGAGGGGGCGGAACTGAAGCTTTCTTT. It is translated as CSVDWRGGGTEAFF.

The chain uses TRBV9 and TRBJ1-1; D might be TRBD1 (6 bases). This CDR3 is 17 amino acids long. V gave up 3 bases and J gave up 0 bases, with 18 bases separating them. The germline gives CDR1 SGDLS, CDR2 YYNGEE. This CDR3 is CASSAQLGGSLNTEAFF. CDR3 bases: TGTGCCAGCAGCGCTCAGTTAGGGGGATCCTTGAACACTGAAGCTTTCTTT.

This clonotype has a handful of counts. A read error may be the cause here, since a much bigger clone is one base away. This chain joins TRBV6-2 or TRBV6-3 and TRBJ2-7; D is perhaps TRBD2 (5 bases). Looked up from germline, CDR1 is MNHEY and CDR2 is SVGEGT. The V gene lost 5 bases and the J gene lost 5 bases, with 16 bases spanning the gap. The CDR3 runs 14 residues. CDR3 sequence: CASSALAAVDEQYF. The CDR3 coding sequence is TGTGCCAGCAGTGCCCTAGCAGCGGTAGACGAGCAGTACTTC.

This clonotype occurred once. This may come from a read error, since a much larger clone is one base off. The chain combines TRBV2 with TRBJ2-3, with TRBD2 matching 11 bases. Germline lookup yields CDR1 SNHLY and CDR2 FYNNEI. V shed 6 bases and J 1 base; nucleotides not matched to a gene: 3. This CDR3 contains 15 residues. The DNA for the CDR3 is TGTGCCAGCAGGGGGGGACTAGCGGGCACAGATACGCAGTATTTT. Protein sequence: CASRGGLAGTDTQYF.

This clonotype occurred a few times. J is TRBJ2-5 and V is TRBV20-1; 10 nucleotides match TRBD2. Looked up from germline, CDR1 is DFQATT and CDR2 is SNEGSKA (reference sequence). With V trimmed by 7 bases and J by 3 bases, 11 bases remained unmatched. The CDR3 has 15 residues. CDR3 sequence (DNA): TGCAGTGGTCTAGCGGGAGATTATTGGGAAGAGACCCAGTACTTC. It specifies CSGLAGDYWEETQYF.

This clonotype has only one observation. One end of the junction is discordant with germline, which a read error may explain. The chain couples TRBV11-2 to TRBJ1-5, with 8 bases lining up with TRBD1. Germline CDR1 reads SGHAT; CDR2 reads FQNNGV. The CDR3 contains 16 residues. The CDR3 region is CTSSSGGIGGNQPQHF. In DNA, the CDR3 is TGTACCAGCAGCTCAGGGGGCATAGGGGGCAATCAGCCCCAGCATTTT.

This clonotype came up a few times. The chain has TRBV5-1 and TRBJ2-5; 8 positions agree with TRBD2. CDR1 and CDR2 (germline): SGHRS, YFSETQ. The CDR3 is made up of 16 amino acids. Unmatched junction bases numbered 12, after V lost 3 bases and J lost 5 bases. Here the CDR3 reads CASSWASGSGWETQYF. In DNA, the CDR3 is TGCGCCAGCAGCTGGGCGAGCGGGAGCGGCTGGGAGACCCAGTACTTC.

This clonotype was seen only a few times. This rearrangement joins TRBV12-3 or TRBV12-4 to TRBJ2-5; 11 positions agree with TRBD1. CDR3 length: 15 amino acids. The ends lost 5 bases at V and 4 bases at J; junction bases unmatched: 6. The CDR3 nucleotides read TGTGCCAGCAGTGCCTCGGGACAGGGGGGAGAGACCCAGTACTTC. Residues: CASSASGQGGETQYF.

This clonotype was picked up a small number of times. The V and J genes are TRBV9 and TRBJ2-3; possible D gene TRBD2, 7 bases. CDR3 length equals 16 residues. Trimming removed 0 bases at V and 2 bases at J, with 13 bases between. The germline V gene has CDR1 SGDLS and CDR2 YYNGEE. DNA for the CDR3: TGTGCCAGCAGCGTAGGGGGGGGCGGATTCACAGATACGCAGTATTTT. Translating it yields CASSVGGGGFTDTQYF.

The rearrangement uses TRBV27 and TRBJ1-5, with a weak D call TRBD1 (6 bases). The ends were cut back, 8 bases at V and 2 bases at J, with 22 bases in the middle. This CDR3 region has 17 residues. Germline V lookup: CDR1 MNHEY, CDR2 SMNVEV (reference sequence). For the CDR3, the DNA is TGTGCCAGCTATTCAGGGGACCCCAGGGGAGGCAATCAGCCCCAGCATTTT. It codes for CASYSGDPRGGNQPQHF.

The rearrangement joins TRBV29-1 to TRBJ2-3; possibly TRBD2 for D (5 bases). CDR1 SQVTM and CDR2 ANQGSEA come from the germline V gene. The CDR3 loop spans 14 amino acids. CDR3 nucleotide sequence: TGCAGTGTCACCCCCCCGGGGTACACAGATACGCAGTATTTT. Its protein product is CSVTPPGYTDTQYF.

This chain uses TRBV9 with TRBJ2-3; tentatively, D is TRBD1 or TRBD2 (5 bases each). CDR3 length equals 15 residues. V was clipped by 3 bases and J by 6 bases, with 17 bases between them. CDR1 is SGDLS, CDR2 YYNGEE, per germline. The CDR3, as DNA: TGTGCCAGCAGCGCCGCCCGGGACCCACGGGATACGCAGTATTTT. It is translated as CASSAARDPRDTQYF.

The chain is built from TRBV20-1 and TRBJ2-5; 7 bases line up with TRBD2. The CDR3 spans 12 residues. In germline, CDR1 is DFQATT, CDR2 SNEGSKA (reference sequence). J gave up 11 bases and V 3 bases, and 9 bases lay outside the gene matches. In nucleotides, the CDR3 is TGCAGTGCTAGGGGGCGGGGGTCCAGTCAGTACTTC. As protein: CSARGRGSSQYF.